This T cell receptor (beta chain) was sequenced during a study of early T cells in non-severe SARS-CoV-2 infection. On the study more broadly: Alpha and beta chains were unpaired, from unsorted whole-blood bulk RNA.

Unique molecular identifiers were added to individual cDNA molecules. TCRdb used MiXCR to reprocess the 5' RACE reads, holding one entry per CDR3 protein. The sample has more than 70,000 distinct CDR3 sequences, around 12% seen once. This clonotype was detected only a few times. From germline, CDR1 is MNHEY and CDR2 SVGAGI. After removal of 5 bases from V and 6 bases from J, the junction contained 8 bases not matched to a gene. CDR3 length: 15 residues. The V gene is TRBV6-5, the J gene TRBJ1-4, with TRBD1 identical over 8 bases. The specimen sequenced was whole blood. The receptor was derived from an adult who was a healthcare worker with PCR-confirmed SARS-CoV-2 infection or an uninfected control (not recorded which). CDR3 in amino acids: CASSDPGGIDEKLFF. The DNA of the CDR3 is TGTGCCAGCAGTGACCCAGGGGGCATAGATGAAAAACTGTTTTTT.